Listed below are T cell receptor beta chains from one sample, sequenced in a study of cytotoxic CD8 clonotypes in ibrutinib-treated CLL. The protocol was immunoSEQ multiplex PCR, while the TCRdb copy is restricted to in-frame clones and leaves out a portion. The sample has over 100,000 clones, approximately 85% seen once. The source was PBMCs, collected after 24 months of ibrutinib treatment. The receptors stem from a human donor with chronic lymphocytic leukemia. Each CDR3 is given without its conserved first and last residue. Expanded clones get a size class; other rows say once, few or many, or leave the size out.

v_call	j_call	clone_size	cdr3_aa
TRBV7-9	TRBJ1-6	few	ASSLAAGTNSPLH
TRBV14	TRBJ1-6	NA	ASSPLGIGTGNSPLH
TRBV7-6	TRBJ2-1	NA	ASSRRATGDNEQF
TRBV28	TRBJ1-2	NA	ASSFWGRGDYGYT
TRBV4-1	TRBJ1-1	NA	ASSQDWVSPPWGAF
TRBV30	TRBJ1-6	few	AWSVRGQASPLH
TRBV9	TRBJ2-5	once	ASSVAPHQETQY
TRBV7-8	TRBJ2-7	NA	ASSSIWGYEQY
TRBV4-1	TRBJ1-1	NA	ASSQAAGMRNTEAF
TRBV7-9	TRBJ2-1	few	ASSFKTEQF
TRBV11-1	TRBJ2-2	NA	ASRSDRERVTGELF
TRBV6-5	TRBJ1-4	NA	ASSDGVAKLF
TRBV30	TRBJ2-5	NA	AWTARGPETQY
TRBV30	TRBJ1-1	NA	AWSGEGTEAF
TRBV4-2	TRBJ1-2	NA	ASSHGQNYGYT
TRBV5-6	TRBJ2-7	NA	ASSYGTGDEQY
TRBV9	TRBJ1-5	NA	ASSPGTGGLNQPQH
TRBV5-1	TRBJ2-5	NA	ASSPGAGGTQY